Each of the 11 T cell receptor beta chains below was sequenced from the same sample in a study of cytomegalovirus exposure and HLA in healthy donors. The PCR contained 60 Vbeta and 13 Jbeta primers. The data were produced by immunoSEQ multiplex PCR, yet TCRdb's version contains in-frame clones alone and is incomplete. The sample lists 110,000 or so clones, over 55% occurring once. Sequenced material: PBMCs. The source is a man between 18 and 29 years old in good health and CMV-seropositive.

The CDR3 region has the DNA TGTGCCAGCAGCTCTGACTCGGGGGAAGGCAATCAGCCCCAGCATTTT. This codes for CASSSDSGEGNQPQHF. V usage is TRBV5-6 and J usage is TRBJ1-5; D is possibly TRBD1 (5 bases). Germline-derived CDR1 and CDR2 are SGHDT and YYEEEE. V lost 3 bases and J 2 bases, leaving 15 bases between the germline ends. The CDR3 has 16 amino acids.

This clone was seen just once. The V and J genes are TRBV6-5 and TRBJ1-1; TRBD1 agrees at 9 bases. CDR3 length: 15 residues. V lost 6 bases to trimming and J lost 2 bases; unmatched junction nucleotides: 7. Germline CDR1 and CDR2: MNHEY and SVGAGI. CDR3 sequence (DNA): TGTGCCAGCAGGCAAACGACAGGGGGAAACACTGAAGCTTTCTTT. Protein product: CASRQTTGGNTEAFF.

DNA for the CDR3: TGTGCCACCAGCAGAGATGGCCAGGGTCCGGGAAACACCATATATTTT. Amino acids: CATSRDGQGPGNTIYF. This sequence joins TRBV15 and TRBJ1-3; tentative D call: TRBD1 (5 bases). The V and J ends lost 0 bases and 4 bases respectively, with 13 bases between them. Germline V CDR1 and CDR2: LNHNV, YYDKDF (reference sequence). The CDR3 totals 16 residues.

The chain carries TRBV14 and TRBJ2-7; D may be TRBD1 (7 bases). The V gene's germline CDR1 is SGHDN and CDR2 FVKESK. The CDR3 has 14 residues. V lost 4 bases, J lost 0 bases, and 10 bases lay in between. CDR3 sequence reads: CASSPGGYSYEQYF. CDR3 coding DNA: TGTGCCAGCAGCCCAGGGGGGTACTCCTACGAGCAGTACTTC.

The chain combines TRBV30 with TRBJ2-1, with TRBD1 identical over 10 bases. The CDR3 extends over 13 amino acids. Germline CDR1 reads GTSNPN; CDR2 reads SVGIG (reference sequence). J was trimmed by 6 bases and V by 1 base; bases with no gene match: 0. The CDR3 protein is CAWSGTGGNEQFF. In nucleotides, the CDR3 is TGTGCCTGGAGTGGGACAGGGGGCAATGAGCAGTTCTTC.

The chain recombines TRBV6-5 with TRBJ1-5; tentatively, D is TRBD1 (5 bases). Germline loops: CDR1 MNHEY, CDR2 SVGAGI. CDR3 length: 14 residues. V lost 2 bases to trimming and J lost 4 bases, with 9 bases between them. In DNA form, the CDR3 reads TGTGCCAGCAGTTACAGACAGCCTAATCAGCCCCAGCATTTT. Translated, it gives CASSYRQPNQPQHF.

The V call is TRBV18, the J call TRBJ1-6; D is unclear. CDR1 and CDR2 from the germline V gene are KGHSH and LQKENI. Trimming shortened V by 3 bases and J by 13 bases, and 7 bases separated the two germline ends. CDR3 length equals 11 residues. CDR3 nucleotide sequence: TGTGCCAGCTCACCCTCCCAGCCCCTCCACTTT. Protein: CASSPSQPLHF.

This clone has more than one count but fewer than ten. The chain links TRBV6-5 to TRBJ2-7, with TRBD1 as a possible D gene (6 bases). The germline V gene encodes CDR1 MNHEY and CDR2 SVGAGI. The CDR3 is 15 amino acids. Trimming shortened V by 0 bases and J by 2 bases, and 11 bases separated the two germline ends. In DNA, the CDR3 is TGTGCCAGCAGTTACTCTACAGGGTCACCCTACGAGCAGTACTTC. Amino acid sequence: CASSYSTGSPYEQYF.

The chain has TRBV7-9 and TRBJ2-7; a possible D gene is TRBD2 (6 bases). Per germline, CDR1 SEHNR and CDR2 FQNEAQ (reference sequence). V was trimmed by 5 bases and J by 3 bases, leaving 14 bases between them. This CDR3 has 14 amino acids. The CDR3 is CASSSAEGGYEQYF. DNA of the CDR3: TGTGCCAGCAGCAGTGCTGAGGGAGGCTACGAGCAGTACTTC.

Only one count was recorded for this clone. CDR3 sequence: CASSATRGRDEQYF. DNA of the CDR3: TGTGCCAGCAGCGCGACCAGGGGGCGAGACGAGCAGTACTTC. V gene TRBV5-4 combines with J gene TRBJ2-7; 8 bases map to TRBD1. Germline V gene data show CDR1 as SGHNT and CDR2 as YYREEE (reference sequence). This CDR3 has 14 residues. The V segment lost 4 bases and the J segment 5 bases; nucleotides outside the gene matches: 8.

V gene TRBV15 combines with J gene TRBJ1-5, with TRBD1 identical over 8 bases. This CDR3 contains 14 residues. The V gene end was trimmed by 3 bases and the J gene end by 5 bases; junction bases not matched to a gene: 3. Looked up from germline, CDR1 is LNHNV and CDR2 is YYDKDF (reference sequence). The CDR3 coding sequence is TGTGCCACCAGCAGGACAGGGGAAGATCAGCCCCAGCATTTT. This translates into CATSRTGEDQPQHF.